This TCR beta chain was obtained from a study of blood T cell repertoires in COVID-19. Sequencing used immunoSEQ multiplex PCR; TCRdb keeps in-frame clones, though not all of them. The table records approximately 210,000 clones, roughly 84% of them present only once. J gave up 5 bases and V 5 bases, and 1 base lay outside the gene matches. The CDR3 is made up of 13 amino acids. Germline V CDR1 and CDR2: KGHDR, SFDVKD. A single count supports this clone. The clonotype comes from a young man with active or convalescent COVID-19. Material for sequencing was peripheral blood. The chain employs TRBV24-1 and TRBJ2-2; 7 nucleotides match TRBD2. Written as DNA, the CDR3 is TGTGCCACCAGTGGAGCGGGGACCGGGGAGCTGTTTTTT. Translation gives CATSGAGTGELFF.